The rows below give T cell receptor beta chains drawn from one sample of a study of cytomegalovirus exposure and HLA in healthy donors. TCRdb's copy holds only in-frame clones and misses some; the assay was immunoSEQ multiplex PCR. This table holds hundreds of thousands of clones, approximately 84% found once. The sample comprised PBMCs. The origin of the receptors is a woman in her forties in good health and CMV-seronegative. The conserved cysteine and the conserved F or W are not part of the CDR3 here. The order of the fields is clone size, J gene, V gene, CDR3 protein. Size tells how often a clone was seen (once, few, many) or the class of an expanded clone, and some rows leave it out.

clone size: .
J gene: TRBJ2-1
V gene: TRBV29-1
CDR3 protein: SVEGTSGENEQF

clone size: .
J gene: TRBJ2-2
V gene: TRBV5-1
CDR3 protein: ASNQQGNTGELF

clone size: .
J gene: .
V gene: TRBV4-1
CDR3 protein: ASSHAGTGLSYEQY

clone size: .
J gene: TRBJ2-5
V gene: TRBV27
CDR3 protein: ASSPLWDREKETQY

clone size: .
J gene: TRBJ1-2
V gene: TRBV5-6
CDR3 protein: ASSVFGTGHHGYT

clone size: once
J gene: TRBJ2-7
V gene: TRBV11-3
CDR3 protein: ASSSKYEQY

clone size: few
J gene: TRBJ1-4
V gene: TRBV9
CDR3 protein: ASSVGGLGEKLF

clone size: .
J gene: TRBJ1-2
V gene: TRBV30
CDR3 protein: AWSVPPGQDGYT

clone size: .
J gene: TRBJ1-5
V gene: TRBV6-1
CDR3 protein: ASSDLPTGSVQPQH

clone size: .
J gene: TRBJ2-1
V gene: TRBV9
CDR3 protein: ASSVLAGGLYNEQF

clone size: .
J gene: TRBJ1-1
V gene: TRBV19
CDR3 protein: ASSIGGPGQGGTEAF

clone size: .
J gene: TRBJ1-5
V gene: TRBV7-2
CDR3 protein: ASSTAGASNQPQH

clone size: .
J gene: TRBJ2-3
V gene: TRBV11-2
CDR3 protein: ASSLGLHTDTQY

clone size: .
J gene: TRBJ1-2
V gene: TRBV5-1
CDR3 protein: ASSLGRLWTGKYLKSYGYT

clone size: once
J gene: TRBJ2-5
V gene: TRBV5-1
CDR3 protein: ASSLGTNQETQY

clone size: few
J gene: TRBJ2-2
V gene: TRBV10-3
CDR3 protein: AISDPGTKNTGELF

clone size: .
J gene: TRBJ2-6
V gene: TRBV27
CDR3 protein: ASSFLTGGKSGANVLT

clone size: .
J gene: TRBJ1-6
V gene: TRBV19
CDR3 protein: ASSIFVRQGYNSPLH

clone size: once
J gene: TRBJ1-2
V gene: TRBV5-1
CDR3 protein: ASSPREDGYT

clone size: once
J gene: TRBJ2-3
V gene: TRBV9
CDR3 protein: ASSAYTGGGAGTQY

clone size: few
J gene: TRBJ1-5
V gene: TRBV6-5
CDR3 protein: ASSYSIGVQPQH

clone size: .
J gene: TRBJ2-3
V gene: TRBV9
CDR3 protein: ASSLAGGFTDTQY

clone size: .
J gene: TRBJ2-1
V gene: TRBV6-4
CDR3 protein: ASGIDRGPNYEQF

clone size: .
J gene: TRBJ2-7
V gene: TRBV28
CDR3 protein: ASRPHHRVYEQY

clone size: few
J gene: TRBJ1-1
V gene: TRBV6-5
CDR3 protein: ACAPYDQGNTEAF

clone size: .
J gene: TRBJ2-3
V gene: TRBV2
CDR3 protein: ASTGGSGGGTDTQY

clone size: .
J gene: TRBJ2-5
V gene: TRBV7-3
CDR3 protein: ASSLRYQETQY

clone size: .
J gene: TRBJ1-2
V gene: TRBV5-5
CDR3 protein: ASSLGPGTDGYT

clone size: .
J gene: TRBJ2-5
V gene: TRBV11-2
CDR3 protein: ASSASGEETQY

clone size: .
J gene: TRBJ1-5
V gene: TRBV11-3
CDR3 protein: ASSPDEVQPQH

clone size: .
J gene: TRBJ2-5
V gene: TRBV28
CDR3 protein: ASSLGGGALETQY

clone size: few
J gene: TRBJ1-4
V gene: TRBV4-3
CDR3 protein: ASRKDRATNEKLF

clone size: .
J gene: TRBJ1-6
V gene: TRBV19
CDR3 protein: ASSSRDRGRNSPLH

clone size: .
J gene: TRBJ1-6
V gene: TRBV5-1
CDR3 protein: ASSLSGQGGSPLH